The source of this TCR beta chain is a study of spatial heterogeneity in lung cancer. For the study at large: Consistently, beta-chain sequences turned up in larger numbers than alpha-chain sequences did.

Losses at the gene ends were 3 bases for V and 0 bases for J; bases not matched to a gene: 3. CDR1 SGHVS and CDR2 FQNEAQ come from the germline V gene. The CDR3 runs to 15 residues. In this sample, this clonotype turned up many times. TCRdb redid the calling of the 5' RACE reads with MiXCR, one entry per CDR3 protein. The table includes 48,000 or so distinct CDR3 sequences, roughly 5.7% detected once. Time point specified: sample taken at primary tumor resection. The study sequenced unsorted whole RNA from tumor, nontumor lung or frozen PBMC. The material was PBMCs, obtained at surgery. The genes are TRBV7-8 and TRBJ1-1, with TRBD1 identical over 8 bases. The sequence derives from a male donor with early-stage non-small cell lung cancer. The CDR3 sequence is CASSLDRAMNTEAFF. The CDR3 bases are TGTGCCAGCAGCTTGGACAGGGCCATGAACACTGAAGCTTTCTTT. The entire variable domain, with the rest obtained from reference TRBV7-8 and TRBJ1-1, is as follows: GAGVSQSPRYKVAKRGQDVALRCDPISGHVSLFWYQQALGQGPEFLTYFQNEAQLDKSGLPSDRFFAERPEGSVSTLKIQRTQQEDSAVYLCASSLDRAMNTEAFFGQGTRLTVV.